These T cell receptor beta chains were read from a single sample in a study of shared clonotypes between healthy human individuals. Measured with immunoSEQ multiplex PCR; TCRdb has only the in-frame clones, and not every one. Here the sample spans under 1,100,000 clones, roughly 70% being singletons. The sample was memory CD4+ T cells sorted from blood. The receptors originated from a young man in good health. CDR3s include the opening cysteine and the closing phenylalanine or tryptophan. D genes are given only for firm matches. A clone size is listed for some rows: how often the clone was seen (once, few, many), or a class if it is expanded.

d_gene	abundance	j_gene	v_gene	CDR3nt	CDR3aa
NA	NA	TRBJ1-1	TRBV5-1	TGCGCCAGCAGCTTGGCCGGAACAGGGAACACTGAAGCTTTCTTT	CASSLAGTGNTEAFF
TRBD2	NA	TRBJ2-7	TRBV30	TGTGCCTGGAGTTATAGCGGGAGAGGCGAGCAGTACTTC	CAWSYSGRGEQYF
TRBD2	NA	TRBJ2-5	TRBV5-1	TGCGCCAGCAGCTTGGGAACACGGACTAGCGGGGAGGAGACCCAGTACTTC	CASSLGTRTSGEETQYF
NA	NA	TRBJ2-7	TRBV30	TGTGCCTGGACCGGAGGGGAATCCTACGAGCAGTACTTC	CAWTGGESYEQYF
NA	NA	TRBJ1-1	TRBV7-2	TGTGCCAGCAGCTTAAATCGAGGGGGCACTGAAGCTTTCTTT	CASSLNRGGTEAFF
NA	NA	TRBJ1-5	TRBV19	TGTGCCAGTAGTATTCGGCAGGTTATTAGCAATCAGCCCCAGCATTTT	CASSIRQVISNQPQHF
NA	few	TRBJ1-4	TRBV27	TGTGCCAGCAGTGATTGGACGGGAAAAAAACTGTTTTTT	CASSDWTGKKLFF
TRBD2	NA	TRBJ2-5	TRBV11-3	TGTGCCAGCAGCTCCCGACTAGCGGGGAGCCAAGAGACCCAGTACTTC	CASSSRLAGSQETQYF
TRBD1	NA	TRBJ2-2	TRBV9	TGTGCCAGCAGCGTAGGTGGCAGGGGGCGACAAACCGGGGAGCTGTTTTTT	CASSVGGRGRQTGELFF
NA	few	TRBJ2-5	TRBV12-5	TGTGCTAGTGGTTTGGTATGGCAAGGTCACGGGACGGACCAAGAGACCCAGTACTTC	CASGLVWQGHGTDQETQYF
TRBD1	few	TRBJ1-6	TRBV25-1	TGTGCCAGCAGTGATCCCGGGACAGGGGACTCACCCCTCCACTTT	CASSDPGTGDSPLHF
NA	NA	TRBJ2-5	TRBV27	TGTGCCAGCAGTTTACGGCGGGGTGTGTACCAAGAGACCCAGTACTTC	CASSLRRGVYQETQYF
NA	NA	TRBJ2-6	TRBV2	TGTGCCAGCAAGGGAGGTGTCTCTGGGGCCAACGTCCTGACTTTC	CASKGGVSGANVLTF
NA	NA	TRBJ2-1	TRBV20-1	TGCAGTGCCCCGGGGTTTAATGAGCAGTTCTTC	CSAPGFNEQFF
NA	few	TRBJ1-1	TRBV30	TGTGCCTGGAGTGACTCCCTTTGGGACGGAGAAGCTTTCTTT	CAWSDSLWDGEAFF
TRBD1	NA	TRBJ1-5	TRBV27	TGTGCCAGCAGGGACAGGGGCGGGCAGCCCCAGCATTTT	CASRDRGGQPQHF
TRBD2	few	TRBJ2-1	TRBV5-4	TGTGCCAGCAGCTTCCCCGGGGGGGCTGATGAGCAGTTCTTC	CASSFPGGADEQFF
TRBD2	once	TRBJ2-2	TRBV6-5	TGTGCCAGCAGTTCGACTAGCGGGGGGTCCACCGGGGAGCTGTTTTTT	CASSSTSGGSTGELFF
TRBD2	NA	TRBJ2-2	TRBV7-2	TGTGCCAGCGGGACGGGCGGGAGCTGGGTCGGGGAGCTGTTTTTT	CASGTGGSWVGELFF
TRBD2	NA	TRBJ2-1	TRBV25-1	TGTGCCAGCATGATAACCGGGACTAGCGGTGCGTTCTTC	CASMITGTSGAFF
TRBD1	NA	TRBJ2-3	TRBV19	TGTGCCAGTAGGAAACAGGGGGCAGATACGCAGTATTTT	CASRKQGADTQYF
NA	NA	TRBJ1-5	TRBV19	TGTGCCAGTAGCTTACGGGGAGGGTCACATCAGCCCCAGCATTTT	CASSLRGGSHQPQHF
TRBD2	NA	TRBJ2-5	TRBV6-6	TGTGCCAGCAGGAAAGGCGGGAGTTCAGGAGAGACCCAGTACTTC	CASRKGGSSGETQYF
TRBD1	NA	TRBJ2-5	TRBV28	TGTGCCAGCAGTTCCGGAAGGACAGGGGTCGAGACCCAGTACTTC	CASSSGRTGVETQYF
TRBD2	NA	TRBJ2-3	TRBV9	TGTGCCAGCAGCCCTCTGGCGGGAGTGAACACAGATACGCAGTATTTT	CASSPLAGVNTDTQYF
NA	once	TRBJ2-5	TRBV5-1	TGCGCCAGCAGCTTGGCCGTAAATCAAGAGACCCAGTACTTC	CASSLAVNQETQYF
NA	few	TRBJ2-3	TRBV10-3	TGTGCCATCGGGGGGGCCCACCCCACAGATACGCAGTATTTT	CAIGGAHPTDTQYF
TRBD1	NA	TRBJ2-1	TRBV5-1	TGCGCCAGCAGCTTGGACGGCAGGGGGACGAATGAGCAGTTCTTC	CASSLDGRGTNEQFF
TRBD2	NA	TRBJ2-7	TRBV7-2	TGTGCCAGCAGCTTAATGCGGGGGAAGGGTTACGAGCAGTACTTC	CASSLMRGKGYEQYF
NA	NA	TRBJ1-5	TRBV7-2	TGTGCCAGCAGTATTAGGGGAAATCAGCCCCAGCATTTT	CASSIRGNQPQHF
NA	NA	TRBJ2-3	TRBV28	TGTGCCAGCGGGGGGAACACAGATACGCAGTATTTT	CASGGNTDTQYF
NA	NA	TRBJ2-7	TRBV21-1	TGTGCCAGCGTCCAGGTTTCGTCCGAGCAGTACTTC	CASVQVSSEQYF
TRBD1	NA	TRBJ1-3	TRBV28	TGTGCCAGCAGTTTACAGACAGGGTATGGAAACACCATATATTTT	CASSLQTGYGNTIYF
NA	NA	TRBJ1-1	TRBV5-1	TGCGCCAGCAGCTCGGGGGAGGACACTGAAGCTTTCTTT	CASSSGEDTEAFF
TRBD1	once	TRBJ1-5	TRBV30	TGTGCCTGGAGGAGACAGGGTGTAGACAATCAGCCCCAGCATTTT	CAWRRQGVDNQPQHF
NA	NA	TRBJ1-4	TRBV27	TGTGCCAGCAGTAAGGAGTCCGTAATCGGCAAACTGTTTTTT	CASSKESVIGKLFF
TRBD1	NA	TRBJ2-3	TRBV11-2	TGTGCCAGCAGCTTAGGTGGGACAGGGCCCCGACAACATACGCAGTATTTT	CASSLGGTGPRQHTQYF
TRBD2	once	TRBJ2-7	TRBV4-1	TGCGCCAGCAGCCAAGGTGGTAGCGGGGCTCAGTTTGAGCACTTC	CASSQGGSGAQFEHF
NA	once	TRBJ1-2	TRBV20-1	TGCAGTTCCGATGGCTACACCTTC	CSSDGYTF
TRBD2	few	TRBJ2-4	TRBV19	TGTGCCAGTAGTATGGCTAGCGGGGGGGCGATGTACTTC	CASSMASGGAMYF
TRBD1	NA	TRBJ1-2	TRBV28	TGTGCCAGCAGTGAGATTCGGGACAGGGATAATGGCTACACCTTC	CASSEIRDRDNGYTF
NA	NA	TRBJ1-3	TRBV28	TGTGCCAGCAGTTTACCGAACACCATATATTTT	CASSLPNTIYF
NA	NA	TRBJ2-2	TRBV4-2	TGTGCCAGCAGCCAAGATTGGGGAGGGGGACGGGGAACCGGGGAGCTGTTTTTT	CASSQDWGGGRGTGELFF
NA	NA	TRBJ2-2	TRBV27	TGTGCCAGCACTAGGCGAGGGACCAGTCCCGGGGAGCTGTTTTTT	CASTRRGTSPGELFF
NA	few	TRBJ1-5	TRBV27	TGTGCCAGCAGCCGAACCCAGGGAAACCAGCCCCAGCATTTT	CASSRTQGNQPQHF
TRBD2	NA	TRBJ2-2	TRBV25-1	TGTGCCAGCGCTACCGAACATTGGACTAGCGGGGTCGGGGAGCTGTTTTTT	CASATEHWTSGVGELFF